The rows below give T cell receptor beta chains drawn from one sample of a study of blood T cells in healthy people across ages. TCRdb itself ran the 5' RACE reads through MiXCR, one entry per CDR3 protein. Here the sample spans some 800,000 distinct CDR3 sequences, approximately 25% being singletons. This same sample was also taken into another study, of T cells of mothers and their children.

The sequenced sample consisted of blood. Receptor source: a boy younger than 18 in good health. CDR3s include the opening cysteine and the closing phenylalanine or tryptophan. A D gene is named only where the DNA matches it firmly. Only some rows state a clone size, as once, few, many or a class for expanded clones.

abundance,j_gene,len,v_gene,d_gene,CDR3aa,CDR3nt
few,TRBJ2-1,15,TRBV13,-,CASSPKRSSYNEQFF,TGTGCCAGCAGCCCCAAGCGGAGCTCCTACAATGAGCAGTTCTTC
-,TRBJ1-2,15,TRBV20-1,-,CSARDRGGANYGYTF,TGCAGTGCTAGAGATCGTGGCGGAGCTAACTATGGCTACACCTTC
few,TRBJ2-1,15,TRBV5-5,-,CASSLDGNSYNEQFF,TGTGCCAGCAGCTTGGACGGCAACTCCTACAATGAGCAGTTCTTC
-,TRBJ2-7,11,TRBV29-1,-,CSVTDSYEQYF,TGCAGCGTTACGGACTCCTACGAGCAGTACTTC
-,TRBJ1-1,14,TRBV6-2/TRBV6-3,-,CASSYLQPNTEAFF,TGTGCCAGCAGTTACCTCCAGCCGAACACTGAAGCTTTCTTT
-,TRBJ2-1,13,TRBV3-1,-,CASSQLGEDEQFF,TGTGCCAGCAGCCAACTGGGGGAGGATGAGCAGTTCTTC
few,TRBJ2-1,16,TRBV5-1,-,CASGALDRFFYNEQFF,TGCGCCAGCGGGGCCCTGGACAGATTTTTCTACAATGAGCAGTTCTTC
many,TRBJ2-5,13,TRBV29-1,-,CSVGLRVTETQYF,TGCAGCGTCGGGTTGCGGGTAACCGAGACCCAGTACTTC
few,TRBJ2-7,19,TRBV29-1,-,CSVVGWRANLNHSSYEQYF,TGCAGCGTTGTTGGCTGGCGGGCAAACTTAAATCATTCTTCCTACGAGCAGTACTTC
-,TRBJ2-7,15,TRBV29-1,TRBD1,CSAGGPGQGSYEQYF,TGCAGCGCTGGGGGCCCGGGACAGGGGAGTTACGAGCAGTACTTC
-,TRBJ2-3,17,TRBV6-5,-,CASSYSFGLTPTDTQYF,TGTGCCAGCAGTTACTCGTTTGGACTAACCCCCACAGATACGCAGTATTTT
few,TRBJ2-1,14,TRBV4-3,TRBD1,CASSQATGGTEQFF,TGCGCCAGCAGCCAAGCGACAGGGGGGACTGAGCAGTTCTTC
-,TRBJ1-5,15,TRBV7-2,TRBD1,CASSLGQGVVQPQHF,TGTGCCAGCAGCCTCGGACAGGGAGTGGTTCAGCCCCAGCATTTT
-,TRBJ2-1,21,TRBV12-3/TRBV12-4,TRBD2,CASSLALGASGGAQGYNEQFF,TGTGCCAGCAGTTTAGCGCTGGGGGCTAGCGGGGGGGCCCAAGGCTACAATGAGCAGTTCTTC
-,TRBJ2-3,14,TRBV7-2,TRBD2,CASSLVAGVDTQYF,TGTGCCAGCAGCTTAGTGGCGGGAGTAGATACGCAGTATTTT
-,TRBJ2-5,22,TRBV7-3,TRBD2,CASSRGVNIQRGLAGGRKTQYF,TGTGCCAGCAGCCGAGGCGTCAATATCCAGAGGGGACTAGCGGGAGGCCGGAAGACCCAGTACTTC
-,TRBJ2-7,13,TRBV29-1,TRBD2,CSARLAHSYEQYF,TGCAGCGCCCGACTAGCGCATTCCTACGAGCAGTACTTC
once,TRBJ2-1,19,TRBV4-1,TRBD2,CASSQGFRLAGVMWNEQFF,TGCGCCAGCAGCCAAGGGTTTCGGCTAGCGGGAGTAATGTGGAATGAGCAGTTCTTC
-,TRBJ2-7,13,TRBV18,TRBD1,CASSETGALEQYF,TGTGCCAGCTCAGAGACAGGGGCCCTAGAGCAGTACTTC
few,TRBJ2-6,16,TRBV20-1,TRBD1,CSAKDRTYSGANVLTF,TGCAGTGCTAAGGACAGGACTTACTCTGGGGCCAACGTCCTGACTTTC
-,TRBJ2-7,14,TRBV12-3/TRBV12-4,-,CASSLGSMSYEQYF,TGTGCCAGCAGTTTGGGCAGTATGTCGTACGAGCAGTACTTC
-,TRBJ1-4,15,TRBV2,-,CASSDPGATNEKLFF,TGTGCCAGCAGTGACCCGGGGGCAACTAATGAAAAACTGTTTTTT
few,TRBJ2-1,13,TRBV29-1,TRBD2,CSSWASGSEEQFF,TGCAGCTCATGGGCTAGCGGGAGTGAAGAGCAGTTCTTC
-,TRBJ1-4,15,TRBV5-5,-,CASSLAVASNEKLFF,TGTGCCAGCAGCCTCGCGGTCGCATCGAATGAAAAACTGTTTTTT
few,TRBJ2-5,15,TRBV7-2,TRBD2,CASSRIGGRQETQYF,TGTGCCAGCAGCCGTATCGGCGGGAGACAAGAGACCCAGTACTTC
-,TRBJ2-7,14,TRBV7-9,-,CASSQRDRPYEQYF,TGTGCCAGCAGCCAGCGGGACAGACCCTACGAGCAGTACTTC
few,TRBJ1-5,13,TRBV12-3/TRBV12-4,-,CASFGEPGQPQHF,TGTGCCAGCTTCGGGGAGCCGGGACAGCCCCAGCATTTT